Below, 5 T cell receptor beta chains from the same sample are listed, as sequenced in a study of T cell responses to AZD1222 COVID-19 vaccine. TCRdb keeps only in-frame clones here, not all; method: immunoSEQ multiplex PCR. Among 150,000 to 200,000 clones listed, almost 95% were seen once. This material consisted of peripheral blood, taken on day 0 of AZD1222 vaccination. These receptors all come from an adult in good health.

The rearrangement uses TRBV5-1 and TRBJ2-5, with a tentative D call TRBD2 (5 bases). Deletions cut 1 base from V and 2 bases from J, with 12 bases between. The CDR3 totals 15 residues. The V gene's germline CDR1 is SGHRS and CDR2 YFSETQ. In nucleotides, the CDR3 is TGCGCCAGCAGCTTGCGGGGTCAAGGGCAAGAGACCCAGTACTTC. This sequence encodes CASSLRGQGQETQYF.

This rearrangement joins TRBV6-5 to TRBJ1-1; D might be TRBD1 (5 bases). From germline, CDR1 is MNHEY and CDR2 SVGAGI. The CDR3 loop spans 14 amino acids. V lost 6 bases and J lost 3, with 14 bases in between. The CDR3 DNA reads TGTGCCAGCAGACTTGTTTGGGGGGACACTGAAGCTTTCTTT. This encodes CASRLVWGDTEAFF.

This chain joins TRBV6-6 and TRBJ2-4, with 13 nucleotides matching TRBD2. Germline loops: CDR1 MNHNY, CDR2 SVGAGI (reference sequence). This CDR3 has 15 amino acids. V gave up 5 bases and J gave up 9 bases; unmatched junction bases: 7. CDR3 bases: TGTGCCAGCAGTCAAGGACTAGCGGGAGAACGCATTCAGTACTTC. Translating it yields CASSQGLAGERIQYF.

The chain couples TRBV6-6 to TRBJ1-3; D not certain. Germline CDR1 reads MNHNY; CDR2 reads SVGAGI (reference sequence). V lost 0 bases and J 0 bases, leaving 9 bases between the germline ends. This CDR3 spans 16 amino acids. CDR3 in amino acids: CASSYSGRPSGNTIYF. The CDR3 DNA sequence: TGTGCCAGCAGTTACTCGGGCAGGCCCTCTGGAAACACCATATATTTT.

V and J are TRBV9 and TRBJ2-3; TRBD2 agrees at 14 bases. This CDR3 region has 16 residues. V was clipped by 5 bases and J by 8 bases; unmatched bases: 10. Germline CDR1 SGDLS, CDR2 YYNGEE. CDR3 DNA sequence: TGTGCCAGCAGTGGGACTAGCGGGAGAAGGGACGCTACGCAGTATTTT. Its protein product is CASSGTSGRRDATQYF.